The clone carrying this T cell receptor (beta chain) was seen more than once but under ten times. The antigen is not known. This specimen comes from a study of cytomegalovirus exposure and HLA in healthy donors. Turning to the study itself: Sequencing of around 200 million T cells in an earlier analysis found 90 million to 120 million unique TCR beta sequences. HLA-typed donors were the source of some 85 million unique TCRs, which an early data release held. Study-level findings and limits: In a later analysis, HLA-C alleles had the fewest associated TCRs, DRB1 alleles the most.

Amplification used 60 Vbeta primers and 13 Jbeta primers. The repertoire was sequenced with immunoSEQ multiplex PCR; TCRdb's copy has only in-frame clones and lacks some. The data show 200,000 to 250,000 clones, just under 85% seen once. Per germline, CDR1 SGHKS and CDR2 YYEKEE (reference sequence). V lost 3 bases and J lost 5; bases outside the gene matches: 1. The CDR3 consists of 13 residues. This rearrangement joins TRBV5-5 to TRBJ2-2; 7 bases are a match to TRBD1. The source is a woman aged 40 to 50 in good health and CMV-seronegative. The sample consisted of PBMCs. The CDR3 spells CASSSQGTGELFF. CDR3 coding DNA: TGTGCCAGCAGCTCACAGGGGACCGGGGAGCTGTTTTTT.